This TCR beta chain was identified during a study of sequential checkpoint blockade in melanoma. Study-level background: First-line arms were nivolumab then ipilimumab, or the reverse, randomized 1:1. After nivolumab or ipilimumab alone, about two dozen patients had week-13 rebiopsies. TCRbeta immunosequencing was performed on DNA from over 90 pretreatment melanoma tumor samples. Study-wide results and caveats: Mutational load did not correlate with tumor T-cell fraction or clonality.

By share, this clone ranks as medium-sized. Its antigen is unknown. As to treatment: randomized to nivolumab then ipilimumab (arm A) or the reverse (arm B). Sequencing used immunoSEQ multiplex PCR; TCRdb keeps in-frame clones, though not all of them. The sample shows more than 9,500 clones, around 24% of them seen only once. Per the germline V gene, CDR1 is MGHRA and CDR2 is YSYEKL. Trimming pared 3 bases from V and 5 bases from J, leaving 11 bases between. This CDR3 is built from 14 residues. This specimen was tumor tissue (inferred from file names), taken from a patient given nivolumab and ipilimumab in sequence. The clonotype was recovered from a human donor with melanoma. J is TRBJ1-5 and V is TRBV4-1, with unresolved D. The CDR3: CASSHGRWDQPQHF. The CDR3 region has the DNA TGCGCCAGCAGCCACGGACGGTGGGATCAGCCCCAGCATTTT.